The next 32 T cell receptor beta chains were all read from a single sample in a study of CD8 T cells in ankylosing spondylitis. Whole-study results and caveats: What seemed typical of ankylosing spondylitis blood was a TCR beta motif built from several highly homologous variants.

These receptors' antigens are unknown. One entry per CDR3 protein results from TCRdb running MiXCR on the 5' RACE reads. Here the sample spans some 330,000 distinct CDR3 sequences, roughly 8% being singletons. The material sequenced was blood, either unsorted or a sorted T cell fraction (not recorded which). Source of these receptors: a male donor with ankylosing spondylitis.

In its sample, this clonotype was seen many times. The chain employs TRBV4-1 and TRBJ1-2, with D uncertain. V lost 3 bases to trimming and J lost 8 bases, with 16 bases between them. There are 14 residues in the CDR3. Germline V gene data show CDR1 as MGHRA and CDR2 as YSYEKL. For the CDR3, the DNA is TGCGCCAGCAGCCATTTCGGACGGCTGTGGGGCTACACCTTC. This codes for CASSHFGRLWGYTF.

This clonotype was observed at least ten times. In DNA, the CDR3 is TGCAGTGCTAGTATAGCGGGGGGAGATACGCAGTATTTT. This sequence encodes CSASIAGGDTQYF. The V gene is TRBV20-1, the J gene TRBJ2-3, with 10 bases that match TRBD2. Germline V gene sequence: CDR1 DFQATT, CDR2 SNEGSKA (reference sequence). This CDR3 is 13 amino acids long. Trimming took 3 bases from V and 5 from J; bases not matched to a gene: 2.

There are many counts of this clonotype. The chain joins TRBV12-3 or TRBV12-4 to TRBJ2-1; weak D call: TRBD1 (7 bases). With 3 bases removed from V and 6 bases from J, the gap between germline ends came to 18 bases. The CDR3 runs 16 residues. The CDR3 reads CASSLSWRGRGNEQFF. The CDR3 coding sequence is TGTGCCAGCAGTTTGAGCTGGAGGGGGCGAGGCAATGAGCAGTTCTTC.

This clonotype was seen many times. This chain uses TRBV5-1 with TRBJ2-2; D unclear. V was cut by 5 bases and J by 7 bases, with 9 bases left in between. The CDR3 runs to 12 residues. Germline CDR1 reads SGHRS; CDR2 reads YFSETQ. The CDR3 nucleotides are TGCGCCAGCAGTCCCAGGTTCGGGGAGCTGTTTTTT. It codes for CASSPRFGELFF.

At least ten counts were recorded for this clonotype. CDR3 nucleotides: TGTGCCAGCAGTTTCGGCGGGACCACCTACGAGCAGTACTTC. Its protein is CASSFGGTTYEQYF. The chain uses TRBV28 and TRBJ2-7, with TRBD2 as a possible D gene (6 bases). The germline gives CDR1 MDHEN, CDR2 SYDVKM. V was cut by 3 bases and J by 2 bases, with 11 bases left in between. The CDR3 loop spans 14 amino acids. The variable domain in full, with the rest retrieved from reference TRBV28 and TRBJ2-7, is DVKVTQSSRYLVKRTGEKVFLECVQDMDHENMFWYRQDPGLGLRLIYFSYDVKMKEKGDIPEGYSVSREKKERFSLILESASTNQTSMYLCASSFGGTTYEQYFGPGTRLTVT.

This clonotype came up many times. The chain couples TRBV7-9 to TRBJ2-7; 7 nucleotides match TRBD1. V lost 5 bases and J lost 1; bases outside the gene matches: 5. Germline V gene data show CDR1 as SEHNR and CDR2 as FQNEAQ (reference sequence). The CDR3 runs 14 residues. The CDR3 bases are TGTGCCAGCAGCCCCAACAGGGGTTCCTACGAGCAGTACTTC. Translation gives CASSPNRGSYEQYF.

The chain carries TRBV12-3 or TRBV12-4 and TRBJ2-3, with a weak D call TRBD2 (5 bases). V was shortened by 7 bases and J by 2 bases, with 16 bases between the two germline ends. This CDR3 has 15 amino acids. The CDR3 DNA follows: TGTGCCAGCACCCCCTTTAGCGCTTTCACAGATACGCAGTATTTT. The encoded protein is CASTPFSAFTDTQYF.

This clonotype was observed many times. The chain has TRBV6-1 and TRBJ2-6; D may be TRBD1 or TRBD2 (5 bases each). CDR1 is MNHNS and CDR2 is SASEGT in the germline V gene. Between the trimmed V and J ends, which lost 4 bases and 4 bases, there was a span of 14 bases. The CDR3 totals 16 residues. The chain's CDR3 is CASSVIWGIGANVLTF. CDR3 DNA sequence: TGTGCCAGCAGTGTCATATGGGGGATAGGGGCCAACGTCCTGACTTTC.

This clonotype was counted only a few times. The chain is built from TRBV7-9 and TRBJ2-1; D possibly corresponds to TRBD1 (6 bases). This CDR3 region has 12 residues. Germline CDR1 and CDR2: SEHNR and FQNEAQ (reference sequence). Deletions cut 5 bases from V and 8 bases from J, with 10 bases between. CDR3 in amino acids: CASSPQGYEQFF. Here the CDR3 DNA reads TGTGCCAGCAGCCCACAGGGCTATGAGCAGTTCTTC.

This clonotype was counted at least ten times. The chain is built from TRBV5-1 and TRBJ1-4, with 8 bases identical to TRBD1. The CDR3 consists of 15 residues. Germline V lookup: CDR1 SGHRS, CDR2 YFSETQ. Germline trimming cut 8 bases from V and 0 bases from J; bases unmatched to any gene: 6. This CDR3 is CARIDRGPTNEKLFF. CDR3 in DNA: TGCGCCAGGATAGACAGGGGTCCAACTAATGAAAAACTGTTTTTT.

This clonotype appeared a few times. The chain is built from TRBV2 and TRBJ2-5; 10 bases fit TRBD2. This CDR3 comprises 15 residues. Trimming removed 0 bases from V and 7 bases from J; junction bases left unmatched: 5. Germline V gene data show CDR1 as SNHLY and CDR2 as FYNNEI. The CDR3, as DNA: TGTGCCAGCAGTGAAGCGCCGGCTAGCGGGAGGACCCAGTACTTC. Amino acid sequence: CASSEAPASGRTQYF.

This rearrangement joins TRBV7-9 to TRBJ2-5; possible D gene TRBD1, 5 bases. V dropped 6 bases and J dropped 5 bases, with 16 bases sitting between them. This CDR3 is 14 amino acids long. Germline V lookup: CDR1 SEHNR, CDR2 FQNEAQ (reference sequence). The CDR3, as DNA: TGTGCCAGCAGAATTTCATTGGGGCTTGAGACCCAGTACTTC. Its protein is CASRISLGLETQYF.

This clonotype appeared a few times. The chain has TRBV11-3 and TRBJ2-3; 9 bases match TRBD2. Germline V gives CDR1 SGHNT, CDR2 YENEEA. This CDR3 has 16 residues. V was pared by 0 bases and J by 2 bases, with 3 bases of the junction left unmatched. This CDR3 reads CASSLDSSGDTDTQYF. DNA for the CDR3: TGTGCCAGCAGCTTAGACTCTAGCGGGGACACAGATACGCAGTATTTT. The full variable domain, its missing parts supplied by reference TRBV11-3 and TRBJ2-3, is EAGVVQSPRYKIIEKKQPVAFWCNPISGHNTLYWYLQNLGQGPELLIRYENEEAVDDSQLPKDRFSAERLKGVDSTLKIQPAELGDSAVYLCASSLDSSGDTDTQYFGPGTRLTVL.

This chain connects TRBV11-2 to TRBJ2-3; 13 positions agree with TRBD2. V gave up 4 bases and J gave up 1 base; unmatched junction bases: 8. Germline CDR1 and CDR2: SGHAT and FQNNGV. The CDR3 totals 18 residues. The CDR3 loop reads CASSSWTSGSSGTDTQYF. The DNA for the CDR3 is TGTGCCAGCAGCTCGTGGACTAGCGGGAGCTCAGGCACAGATACGCAGTATTTT.

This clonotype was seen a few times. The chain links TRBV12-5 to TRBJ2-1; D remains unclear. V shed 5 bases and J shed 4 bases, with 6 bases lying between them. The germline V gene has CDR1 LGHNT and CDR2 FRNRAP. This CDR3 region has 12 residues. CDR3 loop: CASGPSYNEQFF. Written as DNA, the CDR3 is TGTGCTAGTGGTCCTTCGTACAATGAGCAGTTCTTC.

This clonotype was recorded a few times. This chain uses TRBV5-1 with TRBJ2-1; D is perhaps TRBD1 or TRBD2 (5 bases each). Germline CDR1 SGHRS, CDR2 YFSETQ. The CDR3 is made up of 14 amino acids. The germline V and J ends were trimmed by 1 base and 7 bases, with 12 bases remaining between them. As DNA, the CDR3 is TGCGCCAGCAGCTTGACGGGGTGGGGGAATGAGCAGTTCTTC. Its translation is CASSLTGWGNEQFF.

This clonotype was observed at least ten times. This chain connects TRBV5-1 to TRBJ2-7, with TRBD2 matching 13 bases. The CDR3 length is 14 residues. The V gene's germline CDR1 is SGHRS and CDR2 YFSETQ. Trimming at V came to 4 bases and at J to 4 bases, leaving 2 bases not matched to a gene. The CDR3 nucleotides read TGCGCCAGCAGCCTGACTAGCGGGAGGTACGAGCAGTACTTC. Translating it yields CASSLTSGRYEQYF.

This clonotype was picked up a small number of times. The CDR3 DNA is TGCAGCGTTGGGCGACAGCGAGGGGAGACCCAGTACTTC. Translating it yields CSVGRQRGETQYF. The J gene is TRBJ2-5, the V gene TRBV29-1, with D possibly called TRBD1 or TRBD2 (5 bases each). The germline V gene has CDR1 SQVTM and CDR2 ANQGSEA. Deletions cut 4 bases from V and 5 bases from J, with 14 bases between. The CDR3 runs to 13 residues.

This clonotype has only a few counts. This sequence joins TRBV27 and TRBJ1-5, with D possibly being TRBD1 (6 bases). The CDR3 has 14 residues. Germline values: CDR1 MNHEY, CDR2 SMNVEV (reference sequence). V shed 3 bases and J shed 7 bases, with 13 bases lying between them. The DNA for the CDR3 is TGTGCCAGCAGTTTTCGATCAGGGGCCCAGCCCCAGCATTTT. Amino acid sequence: CASSFRSGAQPQHF.

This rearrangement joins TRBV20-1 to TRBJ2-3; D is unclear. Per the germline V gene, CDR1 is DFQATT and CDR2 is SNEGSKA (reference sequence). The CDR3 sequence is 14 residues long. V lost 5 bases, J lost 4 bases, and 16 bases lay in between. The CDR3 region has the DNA TGCAGTGCTCCGCCCGCCGGTGGGGCAGATACGCAGTATTTT. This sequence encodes CSAPPAGGADTQYF.

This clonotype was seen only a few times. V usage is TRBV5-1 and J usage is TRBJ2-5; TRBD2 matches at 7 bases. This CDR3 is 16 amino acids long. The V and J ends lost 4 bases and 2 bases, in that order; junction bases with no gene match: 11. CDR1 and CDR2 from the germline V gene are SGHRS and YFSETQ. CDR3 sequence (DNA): TGCGCCAGCAGCCCGAGAACCACTAGCGTACAAGAGACCCAGTACTTC. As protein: CASSPRTTSVQETQYF.

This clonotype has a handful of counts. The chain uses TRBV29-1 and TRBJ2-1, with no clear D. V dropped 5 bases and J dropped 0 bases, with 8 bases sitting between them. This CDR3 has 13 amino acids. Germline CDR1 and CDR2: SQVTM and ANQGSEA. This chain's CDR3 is CSVLLHSYNEQFF. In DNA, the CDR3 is TGCAGCGTTCTTCTTCACTCCTACAATGAGCAGTTCTTC.

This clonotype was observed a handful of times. CDR3 loop: CAISESDQQYF. Here the CDR3 DNA reads TGTGCCATCAGTGAGTCAGACCAGCAGTATTTT. V and J are TRBV10-3 and TRBJ2-3; no firm D call. Looked up from germline, CDR1 is ENHRY and CDR2 is SYGVKD. This CDR3 contains 11 residues. Trimming stripped 0 bases from V and 11 bases from J, with 6 bases between.

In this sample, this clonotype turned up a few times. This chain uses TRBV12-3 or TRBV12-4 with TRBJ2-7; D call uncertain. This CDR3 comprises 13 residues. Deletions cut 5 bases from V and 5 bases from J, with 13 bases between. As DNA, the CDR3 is TGTGCCAGCAGTGCCTCGAGGTTCCACGAGCAGTACTTC. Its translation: CASSASRFHEQYF.

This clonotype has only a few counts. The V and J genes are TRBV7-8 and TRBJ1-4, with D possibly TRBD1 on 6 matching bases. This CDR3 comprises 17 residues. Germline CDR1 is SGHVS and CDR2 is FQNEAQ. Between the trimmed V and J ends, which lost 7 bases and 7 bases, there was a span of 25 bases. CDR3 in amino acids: CASTPPHKTGDFEKLFF. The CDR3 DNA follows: TGTGCCAGCACCCCGCCCCACAAGACAGGAGATTTTGAAAAACTGTTTTTT. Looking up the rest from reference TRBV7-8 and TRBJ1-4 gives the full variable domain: GAGVSQSPRYKVAKRGQDVALRCDPISGHVSLFWYQQALGQGPEFLTYFQNEAQLDKSGLPSDRFFAERPEGSVSTLKIQRTQQEDSAVYLCASTPPHKTGDFEKLFFGSGTQLSVL.

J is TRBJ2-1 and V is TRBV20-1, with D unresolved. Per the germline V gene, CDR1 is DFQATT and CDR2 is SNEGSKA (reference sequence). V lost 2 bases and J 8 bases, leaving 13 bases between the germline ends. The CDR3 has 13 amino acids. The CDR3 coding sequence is TGCAGTGCTAGAAATCTCGCGATCCATGAGCAGTTCTTC. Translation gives CSARNLAIHEQFF.

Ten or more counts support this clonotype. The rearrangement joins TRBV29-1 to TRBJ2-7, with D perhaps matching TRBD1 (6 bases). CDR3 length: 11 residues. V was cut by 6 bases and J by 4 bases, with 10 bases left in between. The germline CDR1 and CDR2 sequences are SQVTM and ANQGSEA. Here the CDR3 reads CSVNTGYEQYF. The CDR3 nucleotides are TGCAGCGTCAACACAGGGTACGAGCAGTACTTC.

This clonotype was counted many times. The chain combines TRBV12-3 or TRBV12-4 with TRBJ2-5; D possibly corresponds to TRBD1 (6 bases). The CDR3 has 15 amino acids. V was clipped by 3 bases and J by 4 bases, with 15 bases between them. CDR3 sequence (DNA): TGTGCCAGCAGTTTTCAAGAGGGGGTAGGAGAGACCCAGTACTTC. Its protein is CASSFQEGVGETQYF.

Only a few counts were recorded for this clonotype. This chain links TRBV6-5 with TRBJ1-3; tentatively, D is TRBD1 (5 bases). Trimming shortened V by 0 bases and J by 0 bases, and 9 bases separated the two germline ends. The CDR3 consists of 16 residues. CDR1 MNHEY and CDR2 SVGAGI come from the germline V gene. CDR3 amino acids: CASSYSGDRSGNTIYF. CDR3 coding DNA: TGTGCCAGCAGTTACTCCGGGGACCGCTCTGGAAACACCATATATTTT.

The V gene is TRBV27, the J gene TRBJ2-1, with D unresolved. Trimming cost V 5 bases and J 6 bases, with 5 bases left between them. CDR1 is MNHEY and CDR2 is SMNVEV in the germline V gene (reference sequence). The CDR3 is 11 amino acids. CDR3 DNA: TGTGCCAGCAGTACTTCCAATGAGCAGTTCTTC. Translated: CASSTSNEQFF.

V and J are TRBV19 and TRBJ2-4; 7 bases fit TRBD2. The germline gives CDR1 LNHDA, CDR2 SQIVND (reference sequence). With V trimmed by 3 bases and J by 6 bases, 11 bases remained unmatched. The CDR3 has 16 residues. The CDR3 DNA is TGTGCCAGTAGTATTTCCGGGAGGACCCTTGGAAACATTCAGTACTTC. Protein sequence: CASSISGRTLGNIQYF.

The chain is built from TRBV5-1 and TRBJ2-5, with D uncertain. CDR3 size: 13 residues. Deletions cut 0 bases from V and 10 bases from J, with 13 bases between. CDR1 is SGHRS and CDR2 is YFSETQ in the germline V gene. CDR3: CASSLVLDRDQYF. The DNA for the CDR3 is TGCGCCAGCAGCTTGGTTCTAGATCGAGACCAGTACTTC.